This T cell receptor (beta chain) was obtained from a study of beta chain features in type 1 diabetes. General observations from the study: With patients and controls alike, PCR might favor shorter templates to an equal degree. Healthy donors had naive, central memory and Treg TCRB repertoires that appeared less similar than those seen among patients. Shortening of TCRB CDR3s, moderate but significant, appeared in all four CD4+ subsets of Type 1 diabetes patients. Cells carrying high TCR expression could end up over-represented when cDNA is sequenced.

Of the isolated RNA, all was reverse transcribed, and so the sequenced material was expressed TCRB transcripts. The repertoire was sequenced with immunoSEQ multiplex PCR; TCRdb's copy has only in-frame clones and lacks some. The sample has 310,000 or so clones; around 9.3% are singletons. As for this clone: Antigen: not known.

CDR1 and CDR2 (germline): SGHRS, YFSETQ. Between the trimmed V and J ends, which lost 4 bases and 0 bases, there was a span of 17 bases. CDR3 length equals 18 residues. Sequenced: central memory CD4+ T cells from blood. This sequence joins TRBV5-1 and TRBJ2-6; D call uncertain. The sequence was collected from a man aged 25-45 years with type 1 diabetes. The CDR3 DNA reads as TGCGCCAGCAGCCAGCAAGGGTTGCCAAGCTCTGGGGCCAACGTCCTGACTTTC. This gives the protein CASSQQGLPSSGANVLTF.